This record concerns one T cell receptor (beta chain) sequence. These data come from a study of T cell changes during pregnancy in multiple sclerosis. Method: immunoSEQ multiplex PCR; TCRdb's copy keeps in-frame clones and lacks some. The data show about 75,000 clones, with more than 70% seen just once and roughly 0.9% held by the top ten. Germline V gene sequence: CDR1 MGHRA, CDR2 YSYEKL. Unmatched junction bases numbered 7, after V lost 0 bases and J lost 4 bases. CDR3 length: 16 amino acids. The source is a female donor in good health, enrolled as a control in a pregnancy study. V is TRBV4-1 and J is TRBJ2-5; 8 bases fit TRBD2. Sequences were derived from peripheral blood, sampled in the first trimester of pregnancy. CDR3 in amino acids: CASSQEGLVGAETQYF. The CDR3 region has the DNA TGCGCCAGCAGCCAAGAGGGACTAGTAGGGGCAGAGACCCAGTACTTC.